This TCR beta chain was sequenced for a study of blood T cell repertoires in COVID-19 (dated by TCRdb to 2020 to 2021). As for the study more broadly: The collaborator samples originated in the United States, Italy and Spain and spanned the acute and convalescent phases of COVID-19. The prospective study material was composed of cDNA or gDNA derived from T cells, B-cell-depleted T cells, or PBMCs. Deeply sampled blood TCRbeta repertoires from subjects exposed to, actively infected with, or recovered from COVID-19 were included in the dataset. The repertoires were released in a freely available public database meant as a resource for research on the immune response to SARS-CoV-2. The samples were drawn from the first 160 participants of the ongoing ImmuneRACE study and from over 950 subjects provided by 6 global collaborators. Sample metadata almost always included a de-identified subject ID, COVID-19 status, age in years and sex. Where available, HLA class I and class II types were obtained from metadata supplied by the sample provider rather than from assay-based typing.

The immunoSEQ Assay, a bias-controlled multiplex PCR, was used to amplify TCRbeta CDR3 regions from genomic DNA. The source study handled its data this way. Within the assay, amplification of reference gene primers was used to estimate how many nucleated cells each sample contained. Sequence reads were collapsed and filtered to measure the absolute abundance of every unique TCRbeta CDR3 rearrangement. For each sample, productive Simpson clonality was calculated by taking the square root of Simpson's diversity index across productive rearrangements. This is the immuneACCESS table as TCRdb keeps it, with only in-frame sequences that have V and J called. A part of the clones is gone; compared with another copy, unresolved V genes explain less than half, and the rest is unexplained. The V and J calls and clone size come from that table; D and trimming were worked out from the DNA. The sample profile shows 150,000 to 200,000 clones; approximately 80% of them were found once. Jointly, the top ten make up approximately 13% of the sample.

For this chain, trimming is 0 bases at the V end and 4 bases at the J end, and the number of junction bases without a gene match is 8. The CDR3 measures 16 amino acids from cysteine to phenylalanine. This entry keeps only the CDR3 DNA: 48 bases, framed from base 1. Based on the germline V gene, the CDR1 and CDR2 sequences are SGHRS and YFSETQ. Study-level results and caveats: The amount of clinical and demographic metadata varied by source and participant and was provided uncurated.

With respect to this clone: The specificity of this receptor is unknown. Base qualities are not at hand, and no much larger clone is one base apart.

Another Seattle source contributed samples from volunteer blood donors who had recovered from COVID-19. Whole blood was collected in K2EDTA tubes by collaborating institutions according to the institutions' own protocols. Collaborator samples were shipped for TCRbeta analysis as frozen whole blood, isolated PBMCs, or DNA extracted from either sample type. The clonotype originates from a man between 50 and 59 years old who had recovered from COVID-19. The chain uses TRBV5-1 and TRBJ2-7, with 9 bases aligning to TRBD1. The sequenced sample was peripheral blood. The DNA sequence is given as TGCGCCAGCAGCTTGGGATTACCGGGACAGGGTTACGAGCAGTACTTC. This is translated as CASSLGLPGQGYEQYF.